This T cell receptor (beta chain) was captured by sequencing in a study of breast tumors, draining lymph nodes, adjacent tissues (dated by TCRdb to 2016 to 2017). Notes on the research overall: TCR beta repertoires were compared across tumor, adjacent nontumor tissue and axillary lymph nodes obtained from breast cancer patients. The study aimed to assess the relationships and possible T-cell exchange between tumor, surrounding tissue and draining lymph node repertoires in human breast cancer. The research as a whole found: Rather than being directly demonstrated, the conclusion that tumor T cells originate in lymph nodes was presented as consistent with a hypothesis. The data were considered consistent with most tumor T cells being derived from the lymph node and subsequently expanding within tumor tissue. T-cell repertoire diversity in tumors was found to be lower than in lymph nodes but higher than in nontumor tissue, and preferential V and J gene usage was observed. In luminal-like breast cancer, tumor and nontumor tissue repertoires resembled each other significantly more than in basal-like breast cancer.

Reads for this sample came from an Illumina HiSeq 2000. TCR beta chain libraries were generated through multiplex PCR amplification. The amplified TCR beta chain products were analyzed by high-throughput sequencing. TCRdb took the public reads, trimmed them with fastp at Q25, ran MiXCR for clone calling and kept in-frame beta chains. Duplicate CDR3 protein sequences are folded into a single record with the most common DNA and genes. The sample table contains some 250,000 distinct CDR3 sequences; only one count was recorded for 30% to 35% of them. The top ten constitute under 4.5% of the sample. The lymph node samples were taken from the axillary draining lymph nodes of breast cancer patients. On this clonotype: Its cognate antigen has yet to be identified. A read error may be the cause here, since a much bigger clone is one base away.

CDR1 is given as SGHKS and CDR2 as YYEKEE, both from the germline V gene (reference sequence). Compared with germline, V lacks 4 bases and J lacks 0 bases; bases without a gene match: 15. The CDR3 spans 18 residues, from the cysteine through the phenylalanine. The entry retains the CDR3 DNA only, 54 bases that are in frame from base 1. Sequenced input: axillary lymph node tissue. This sequence was found in a female donor with breast cancer. Some clones in this sample may be carry-over from other donors' samples. The rearrangement combines TRBV5-5 with TRBJ2-5, and TRBD2 matches 7 of the central bases. The CDR3 amino acid sequence is: CASSNGTTGSWYQETQYF. The DNA sequence is given as TGTGCCAGCAGCAACGGGACTACCGGGAGTTGGTACCAAGAGACCCAGTACTTC.